The T cell receptor (beta chain) under discussion was sequenced for a study of cytomegalovirus exposure and HLA in healthy donors. Findings of the study overall: Altogether, 170 or so TCR beta chains were recorded as cytomegalovirus-associated. Later work associated approximately 17,000 TCR beta sequences with HLA alleles at 0.05 false discovery rate. Immune exposure information available was restricted to CMV serostatus. What TCR beta sequences reportedly achieved was accurate prediction of HLA-A and HLA-B alleles in most subjects.

The PCR made use of 60 Vbeta and 13 Jbeta primers. The method was immunoSEQ multiplex PCR; TCRdb's version includes in-frame clones alone and lacks a portion of them. Of about 130,000 clones listed, about 74% are singletons. This clone came up a few times. What it recognizes is unknown. The sequenced material came from PBMCs. This sequence was found in a woman aged 50 to 60 in good health and CMV-seropositive.

The CDR3 here is CSVDRGETEAFF. The CDR3, as DNA: TGCAGCGTTGACAGGGGAGAAACTGAAGCTTTCTTT. The V and J genes are TRBV29-1 and TRBJ1-1, with D possibly matching TRBD1 (6 bases). CDR3 length equals 12 residues. Germline values: CDR1 SQVTM, CDR2 ANQGSEA. Trimming pared 3 bases from V and 5 bases from J, leaving 10 bases between.